This T cell receptor beta chain derives from a study of T cells in Graves' hyperthyroidism and ophthalmopathy. Amplification of TCR beta CDR3 regions was performed using RNA transcripts as template. In the first-round RT-PCR of the TCR CDR3, the HTBI primer set was used. TCRdb used MiXCR to reprocess the multiplex PCR reads, holding one entry per CDR3 protein. Of approximately 600,000 distinct CDR3 sequences in the sample, around 21% were seen once. The receptor comes from a man younger than 45 with Graves' ophthalmopathy. Material for sequencing was blood.

CDR3 bases: TGCAGTGCTAGAGATTTGACTAGCGGGAACTACGAGCAGTACTTC. This gives the protein CSARDLTSGNYEQYF. The chain is built from TRBV20-1 and TRBJ2-7; 11 bases line up with TRBD2. V gave up 0 bases and J gave up 3 bases; unmatched junction bases: 4. CDR3 length equals 15 residues. Germline V gives CDR1 DFQATT, CDR2 SNEGSKA (reference sequence).